The 23 T cell receptor beta chains below all came from one sample that was sequenced in a study of siplizumab effects on memory and regulatory T cells. This table comes from immunoSEQ multiplex PCR, and its TCRdb copy is limited to in-frame clones, with some not included. The sample holds some 100,000 clones; 94% are singletons and the top ten take under 0.65%. The sample taken for sequencing was Tregs sorted from blood. Receptors were obtained from a human donor in good health.

The chain recombines TRBV6-1 with TRBJ2-3; no clear D gene. This CDR3 has 13 residues. Germline CDR1 MNHNS, CDR2 SASEGT. The V and J ends lost 6 bases and 4 bases respectively, with 11 bases between them. CDR3 coding DNA: TGTGCCAGCAGCGTAAGGGAACCAGATACGCAGTATTTT. Translation gives CASSVREPDTQYF.

The chain joins TRBV10-3 to TRBJ2-3, with TRBD2 matching 13 bases. CDR1 and CDR2 from the germline V gene are ENHRY and SYGVKD. Unmatched junction bases numbered 4, after V lost 6 bases and J lost 4 bases. There are 15 residues in the CDR3. This CDR3 is CAISGLAGEADTQYF. The DNA of the CDR3 is TGTGCCATCAGCGGACTAGCGGGAGAGGCAGATACGCAGTATTTT.

J is TRBJ1-3 and V is TRBV19; D gene ambiguous. V shed 7 bases and J shed 4 bases, with 2 bases lying between them. The CDR3 extends over 10 amino acids. Germline lookup yields CDR1 LNHDA and CDR2 SQIVND (reference sequence). The CDR3 region is CASTGNTIYF. The CDR3 DNA sequence: TGTGCCAGTACCGGAAACACCATATATTTT.

The chain employs TRBV29-1 and TRBJ2-7; no reliable D call. V lost 5 bases and J 0 bases, leaving 8 bases between the germline ends. Germline V gives CDR1 SQVTM, CDR2 ANQGSEA. The CDR3 runs 12 residues. The CDR3 reads CSVSRDSYEQYF. The CDR3 nucleotides read TGCAGCGTTTCTAGGGACTCCTACGAGCAGTACTTC.

On this clone: The junction departs from germline at one end; a sequencing error may be responsible. This chain links TRBV20-1 with TRBJ1-1; D perhaps matches TRBD1 (5 bases). This CDR3 has 9 residues. CDR1 and CDR2 from the germline V gene are DFQATT and SNEGSKA (reference sequence). The CDR3 coding sequence is TGCAGTGCTAGACGGCAGGGTTGGTTT. It yields the protein CSARRQGWF.

The chain employs TRBV30 and TRBJ1-2, with D unresolved. CDR1 GTSNPN and CDR2 SVGIG come from the germline V gene (reference sequence). This CDR3 region has 14 residues. The V end lost 2 bases, the J end lost 5 bases, and 15 bases lay between the germline ends. The chain's CDR3 is CAWSRTIKGYGYTF. The CDR3 DNA reads as TGTGCCTGGAGTCGGACGATTAAAGGATATGGCTACACCTTC.

The chain has TRBV10-3 and TRBJ1-2; D remains unclear. This CDR3 is built from 13 residues. Germline assignment: CDR1 ENHRY and CDR2 SYGVKD. Trimming took 4 bases from V and 8 from J, leaving 14 bases between them. CDR3 nucleotide sequence: TGTGCCATCAGTGTCGAGGCCGTTGGAGGCTACACCTTC. Amino acids: CAISVEAVGGYTF.

The gene calls are TRBV7-3 and TRBJ1-1; weak D call: TRBD1 (6 bases). Germline CDR1 is SGHTA and CDR2 is FQGTGA. With 6 bases removed from V and 1 base from J, the gap between germline ends came to 9 bases. CDR3 length: 13 amino acids. For the CDR3, the DNA is TGTGCCAGCAGAGGACAGCCGAACACTGAAGCTTTCTTT. It yields the protein CASRGQPNTEAFF.

This chain joins TRBV18 and TRBJ2-1; D not resolved. The CDR3 contains 12 residues. V dropped 1 base and J dropped 8 bases, with 6 bases sitting between them. Germline CDR1 and CDR2: KGHSH and LQKENI. For the CDR3, the DNA is TGTGCCAGCTCACCACACACCGATGAGCAGTTCTTC. Amino acid sequence: CASSPHTDEQFF.

CDR3 bases: TGTGCCAGCAGCCTCGAGGTTGTTTCAGGCAATGAGCAGTTCTTC. Translating it yields CASSLEVVSGNEQFF. This chain connects TRBV7-3 to TRBJ2-1, with D unclear. The germline CDR1 and CDR2 sequences are SGHTA and FQGTGA. This CDR3 spans 15 amino acids. The V end was cut by 5 bases, the J end by 6 bases, with 17 bases between. Based on the CDR3 plus reference TRBV7-3 and TRBJ2-1, the full variable domain is GAGVSQTPSNKVTEKGKYVELRCDPISGHTALYWYRQSLGQGPEFLIYFQGTGAADDSGLPNDRFFAVRPEGSVSTLKIQRTERGDSAVYLCASSLEVVSGNEQFFGPGTRLTVL.

The gene calls are TRBV7-3 and TRBJ2-3; possibly TRBD2 for D (5 bases). Per germline, CDR1 SGHTA and CDR2 FQGTGA. V lost 4 bases to trimming and J lost 5 bases, with 10 bases between them. This CDR3 spans 13 amino acids. The CDR3 loop reads CASSSNREDTQYF. Written as DNA, the CDR3 is TGTGCCAGCAGCTCGAATCGGGAAGATACGCAGTATTTT.

The rearrangement links TRBV18 to TRBJ2-5; TRBD1 agrees at 11 bases. CDR3 length: 15 amino acids. The J segment lost 4 bases and the V segment lost 3 bases, leaving 4 bases of the junction unmatched. Germline CDR1 and CDR2: KGHSH and LQKENI. As DNA, the CDR3 is TGTGCCAGCTCACCTACAGGGACAGGGGGAGAGACCCAGTACTTC. This sequence encodes CASSPTGTGGETQYF.

J is TRBJ2-7 and V is TRBV9, with TRBD2 identical over 9 bases. With V trimmed by 4 bases and J by 2 bases, 7 bases remained unmatched. Germline CDR1 reads SGDLS; CDR2 reads YYNGEE. The CDR3 length is 15 residues. CDR3 coding DNA: TGTGCCAGCAGCCCCAGGACTAGCGAGGCCTACGAGCAGTACTTC. Translation: CASSPRTSEAYEQYF.

The rearrangement links TRBV5-1 to TRBJ1-1; maybe TRBD1 (5 bases). With 3 bases removed from V and 2 bases from J, the gap between germline ends came to 14 bases. Germline assignment: CDR1 SGHRS and CDR2 YFSETQ. This CDR3 is built from 15 residues. Here the CDR3 DNA reads TGCGCCAGCAGCTCTTCAGGGATGGGCAACACTGAAGCTTTCTTT. Translated, it gives CASSSSGMGNTEAFF.

The rearrangement links TRBV4-2 to TRBJ2-7, with TRBD1 as a possible D gene (6 bases). CDR1 is LGHNA, CDR2 YNFKEQ, per germline. This CDR3 is 15 amino acids long. V was cut by 5 bases and J by 5 bases, with 19 bases left in between. The CDR3 is CASSSQGYLIDEQYF. CDR3 DNA sequence: TGTGCCAGCAGCTCCCAGGGGTATCTTATCGACGAGCAGTACTTC.

This sequence joins TRBV9 and TRBJ2-2, with D hard to call. V was trimmed by 2 bases and J by 5 bases, leaving 7 bases between them. CDR3 length equals 13 residues. Germline assignment: CDR1 SGDLS and CDR2 YYNGEE. CDR3 sequence: CASSVDWTGELFF. CDR3 coding DNA: TGTGCCAGCAGCGTTGATTGGACCGGGGAGCTGTTTTTT.

This chain joins TRBV28 and TRBJ2-3; 11 bases match TRBD2. CDR3 length: 16 residues. J gave up 6 bases and V 5 bases, and 10 bases lay outside the gene matches. Germline-derived CDR1 and CDR2 are MDHEN and SYDVKM. As DNA, the CDR3 is TGTGCCAGCAGTCACAAAAAGACTAGCGGGATGGATACGCAGTATTTT. Its translation is CASSHKKTSGMDTQYF.

This chain uses TRBV6-1 with TRBJ2-2; D is perhaps TRBD2 (6 bases). The CDR3 consists of 13 residues. Germline CDR1 and CDR2: MNHNS and SASEGT. The ends were cut back, 6 bases at V and 4 bases at J, with 9 bases in the middle. CDR3 nucleotides: TGTGCCAGCAGGAAGACTAGCACCGGGGAGCTGTTTTTT. Translation gives CASRKTSTGELFF.

The chain links TRBV7-2 to TRBJ2-6; 7 positions match TRBD1. V dropped 0 bases and J dropped 0; count of bases not matched to a gene: 5. The CDR3 is 18 residues long. The germline V gene encodes CDR1 SGHTA and CDR2 FQGNSA. The CDR3 region is CASSLAGTDISGANVLTF. CDR3 in DNA: TGTGCCAGCAGCTTAGCAGGGACAGACATCTCTGGGGCCAACGTCCTGACTTTC.

This rearrangement joins TRBV28 to TRBJ2-2, with D perhaps matching TRBD2 (6 bases). Trimming removed 5 bases at V and 4 bases at J, with 14 bases between. The CDR3 runs to 15 residues. Per germline, CDR1 MDHEN and CDR2 SYDVKM. CDR3 coding DNA: TGTGCCAGCAGTGGGACGGGAGCCGGCACCGGGGAGCTGTTTTTT. Translating gives CASSGTGAGTGELFF.

V and J are TRBV30 and TRBJ1-6; D is undetermined. This CDR3 contains 13 residues. Germline lookup yields CDR1 GTSNPN and CDR2 SVGIG (reference sequence). Deletions cut 0 bases from V and 9 bases from J, with 9 bases between. CDR3: CAWSVAPVSPLHF. Here the CDR3 DNA reads TGTGCCTGGAGTGTAGCCCCCGTTTCACCCCTCCACTTT. Full variable domain (missing parts from reference TRBV30 and TRBJ1-6): SQTIHQWPATLVQPVGSPLSLECTVEGTSNPNLYWYRQAAGRGLQLLFYSVGIGQISSEVPQNLSASRPQDRQFILSSKKLLLSDSGFYLCAWSVAPVSPLHFGNGTRLTVT.

The chain recombines TRBV5-6 with TRBJ1-4, with 10 bases identical to TRBD1. The germline V gene has CDR1 SGHDT and CDR2 YYEEEE. With V trimmed by 0 bases and J by 8 bases, 7 bases remained unmatched. This CDR3 has 16 residues. The CDR3 DNA reads as TGTGCCAGCAGCTTGGACAAGGGACAGGGGCGAGAAAAACTGTTTTTT. It is translated as CASSLDKGQGREKLFF.

The chain employs TRBV6-1 and TRBJ1-6; D is perhaps TRBD1 (6 bases). The CDR3 covers 15 residues. V lost 10 bases and J 0 bases, leaving 13 bases between the germline ends. Germline V lookup: CDR1 MNHNS, CDR2 SASEGT. Here the CDR3 DNA reads TGTGCCACTCGCGAGGACAGCTCCTATAATTCACCCCTCCACTTT. Translating it yields CATREDSSYNSPLHF.